Listed below are T cell receptor beta chains from one sample, sequenced in a study of blood T cell repertoires in COVID-19. Libraries were prepared by immunoSEQ multiplex PCR; TCRdb keeps only in-frame clonotypes and omits some of them. Here the sample spans 30,000 to 40,000 clones, less than 80% being singletons. Sequencing used peripheral blood. The origin of the receptors is a man in his 70s with COVID-19, enrolled during active disease. Each CDR3 is given with its conserved first and last residue. The order of the fields is D gene, J gene, clone size, V gene, CDR3 DNA, CDR3 protein. A D gene is named only where the DNA matches it firmly. Not every row has a clone size; where given, it reads once, few, many or a size class.

d_call: TRBD2
j_call: TRBJ2-1
clone_size: .
v_call: TRBV5-1
cdr3_nt: TGCGCCAGCACGACTAGCGGGGGGGCCCACAATGAGCAGTTCTTC
cdr3_aa: CASTTSGGAHNEQFF

d_call: TRBD2
j_call: TRBJ2-2
clone_size: .
v_call: TRBV10-3
cdr3_nt: TGTGCCATCAGGCACCGTTGGACTAGCGGCGACACCGGGGAGCTGTTTTTT
cdr3_aa: CAIRHRWTSGDTGELFF

d_call: .
j_call: TRBJ2-7
clone_size: .
v_call: TRBV5-1
cdr3_nt: TGCGCCAGCAGCCTCACGGCCTACGAGCAGTACTTC
cdr3_aa: CASSLTAYEQYF

d_call: .
j_call: TRBJ1-1
clone_size: .
v_call: TRBV4-1
cdr3_nt: TGCGCCAGCAGCCAAGGCACGGGGGTAGCTTTCTTT
cdr3_aa: CASSQGTGVAFF

d_call: .
j_call: TRBJ1-4
clone_size: few
v_call: TRBV6-6
cdr3_nt: TGTGCCAGCAGCCCACGGAGGACCGCCATGAATGAAAAACTGTTTTTT
cdr3_aa: CASSPRRTAMNEKLFF

d_call: .
j_call: TRBJ2-1
clone_size: .
v_call: TRBV9
cdr3_nt: TGTGCCAGCAGCTTAGCCCCAAATGAGCAGTTCTTC
cdr3_aa: CASSLAPNEQFF

d_call: .
j_call: TRBJ2-3
clone_size: .
v_call: TRBV5-1
cdr3_nt: TGCGCCAGCAAAAAGGGAACTAGGGGCACAGATACGCAGTATTTT
cdr3_aa: CASKKGTRGTDTQYF

d_call: .
j_call: TRBJ1-5
clone_size: .
v_call: TRBV19
cdr3_nt: TGTGCCAGTATTCCAACACATAGCAATCAGCCCCAGCATTTT
cdr3_aa: CASIPTHSNQPQHF

d_call: .
j_call: TRBJ2-5
clone_size: once
v_call: TRBV5-1
cdr3_nt: TGCGCCAGCAGCTTAAGCCCCCAAGAGACCCAGTACTTC
cdr3_aa: CASSLSPQETQYF

d_call: .
j_call: TRBJ1-5
clone_size: .
v_call: TRBV3-1/TRBV3-2
cdr3_nt: TGTGCCAGCAGCCAAGTCCGGGAGGGGCCCCAGCATTTT
cdr3_aa: CASSQVREGPQHF

d_call: TRBD1
j_call: TRBJ1-2
clone_size: .
v_call: TRBV30
cdr3_nt: TGTGCCTGGAGTCGCCATGAATTAGGGACAGGGAATAGTTATGGCTACACCTTC
cdr3_aa: CAWSRHELGTGNSYGYTF

d_call: TRBD2
j_call: TRBJ2-1
clone_size: once
v_call: TRBV2
cdr3_nt: TGTGCCTGCGAGCGGGGTCGCTCCTACAATGAGCAGTTCTTC
cdr3_aa: CACERGRSYNEQFF

d_call: .
j_call: TRBJ2-3
clone_size: .
v_call: TRBV7-8
cdr3_nt: TGTGCCAGCACCAAACTGGCTCGGGGGGCAGCCCGCACAGATACGCAGTATTTT
cdr3_aa: CASTKLARGAARTDTQYF

d_call: .
j_call: TRBJ2-5
clone_size: .
v_call: TRBV7-9
cdr3_nt: TGTGCCAGCAAAGCCGGAGGGGTGGGAGAGACCCAGTACTTC
cdr3_aa: CASKAGGVGETQYF

d_call: .
j_call: TRBJ1-1
clone_size: .
v_call: TRBV29-1
cdr3_nt: TGCAGCGCTGACGAAGGAGGGAGTAGAACTTTCTTT
cdr3_aa: CSADEGGSRTFF

d_call: .
j_call: TRBJ1-2
clone_size: .
v_call: TRBV5-1
cdr3_nt: TGCGCCAGCAGCTTCGACAGGAACTATGGCTACACCTTC
cdr3_aa: CASSFDRNYGYTF

d_call: .
j_call: TRBJ1-4
clone_size: .
v_call: TRBV25-1
cdr3_nt: TGTGCCAGCAGTGCCCGGGGGACAACTAATGAAAAACTGTTTTTT
cdr3_aa: CASSARGTTNEKLFF

d_call: .
j_call: TRBJ2-1
clone_size: .
v_call: TRBV19
cdr3_nt: TGTGCCAGTAGTTACCAGGGGAGTTTTGATGAGCAGTTCTTC
cdr3_aa: CASSYQGSFDEQFF

d_call: .
j_call: TRBJ1-1
clone_size: .
v_call: TRBV7-9
cdr3_nt: TGTGCCAGCAGCCCCGAGGAGTTTGAAGCTTTCTTT
cdr3_aa: CASSPEEFEAFF

d_call: .
j_call: TRBJ1-4
clone_size: .
v_call: TRBV7-4
cdr3_nt: TGTGCCAGCAGCCCATCAGGACCGGGGGAAAAACTGTTTTTT
cdr3_aa: CASSPSGPGEKLFF

d_call: .
j_call: TRBJ1-3
clone_size: .
v_call: TRBV7-9
cdr3_nt: TGTGCCAGCAGCTCCCTAAGTGGAAACACCATATATTTT
cdr3_aa: CASSSLSGNTIYF

d_call: .
j_call: TRBJ1-1
clone_size: once
v_call: TRBV7-2
cdr3_nt: TGTGCCAGCAGCTTAGCGGTGGGGAGAGCTTTCTTT
cdr3_aa: CASSLAVGRAFF

d_call: .
j_call: TRBJ2-7
clone_size: medium-sized
v_call: TRBV7-8
cdr3_nt: TGTGCCAGCAGCGCGGGACAGTCCTACGAGCAGTACTTC
cdr3_aa: CASSAGQSYEQYF

d_call: .
j_call: TRBJ1-6
clone_size: .
v_call: TRBV28
cdr3_nt: TGTGCCAGCAGTTTTCACAGGATTACCGATAGCTCCTATAATTCACCCCTCCACTTT
cdr3_aa: CASSFHRITDSSYNSPLHF

d_call: .
j_call: TRBJ2-7
clone_size: .
v_call: TRBV5-6
cdr3_nt: TGTGCCAGCAGGCCGGGACTGCACTCCTACGAGCAGTACTTC
cdr3_aa: CASRPGLHSYEQYF

d_call: .
j_call: TRBJ1-1
clone_size: .
v_call: TRBV14
cdr3_nt: TGTGCCAGCAGCCAGATACCAGGGATGGCTGAAGCTTTCTTT
cdr3_aa: CASSQIPGMAEAFF